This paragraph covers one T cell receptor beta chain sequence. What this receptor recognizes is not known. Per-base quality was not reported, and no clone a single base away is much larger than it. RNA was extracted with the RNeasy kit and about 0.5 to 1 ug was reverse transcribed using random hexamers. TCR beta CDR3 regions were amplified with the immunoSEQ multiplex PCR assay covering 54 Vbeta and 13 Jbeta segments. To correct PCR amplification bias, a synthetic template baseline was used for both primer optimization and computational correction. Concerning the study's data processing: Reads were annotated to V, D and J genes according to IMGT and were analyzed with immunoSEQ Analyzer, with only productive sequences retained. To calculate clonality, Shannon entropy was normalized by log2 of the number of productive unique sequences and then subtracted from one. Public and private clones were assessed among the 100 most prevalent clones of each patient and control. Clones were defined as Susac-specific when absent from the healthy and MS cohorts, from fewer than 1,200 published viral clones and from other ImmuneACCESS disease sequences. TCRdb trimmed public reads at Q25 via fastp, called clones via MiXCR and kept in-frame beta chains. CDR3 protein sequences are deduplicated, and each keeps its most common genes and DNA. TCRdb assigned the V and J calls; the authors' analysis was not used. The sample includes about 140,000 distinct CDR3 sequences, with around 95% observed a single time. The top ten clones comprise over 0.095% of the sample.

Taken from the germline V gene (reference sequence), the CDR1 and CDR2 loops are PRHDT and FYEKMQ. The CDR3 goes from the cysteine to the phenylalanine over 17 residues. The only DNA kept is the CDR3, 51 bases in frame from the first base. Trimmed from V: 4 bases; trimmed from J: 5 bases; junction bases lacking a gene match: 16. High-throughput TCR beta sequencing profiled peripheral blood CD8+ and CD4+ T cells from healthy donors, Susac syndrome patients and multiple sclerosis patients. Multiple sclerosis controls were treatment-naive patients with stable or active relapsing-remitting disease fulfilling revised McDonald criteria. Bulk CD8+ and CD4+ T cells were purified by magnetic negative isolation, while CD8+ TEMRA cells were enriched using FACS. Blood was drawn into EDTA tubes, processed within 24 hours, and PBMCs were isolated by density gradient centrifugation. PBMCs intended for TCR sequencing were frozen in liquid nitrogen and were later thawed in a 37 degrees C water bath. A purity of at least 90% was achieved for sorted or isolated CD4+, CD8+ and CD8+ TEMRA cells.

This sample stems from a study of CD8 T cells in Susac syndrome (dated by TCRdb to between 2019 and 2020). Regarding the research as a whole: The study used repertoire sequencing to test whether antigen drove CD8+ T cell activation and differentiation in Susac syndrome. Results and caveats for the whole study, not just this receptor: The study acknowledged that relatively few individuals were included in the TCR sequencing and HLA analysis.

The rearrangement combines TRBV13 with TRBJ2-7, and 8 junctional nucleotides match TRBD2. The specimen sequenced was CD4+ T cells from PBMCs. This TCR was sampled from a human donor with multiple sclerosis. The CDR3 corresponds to CASSSTLPGREVHEQYF. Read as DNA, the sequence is TGTGCCAGCAGCTCCACCCTCCCCGGGAGGGAGGTCCACGAGCAGTACTTC.